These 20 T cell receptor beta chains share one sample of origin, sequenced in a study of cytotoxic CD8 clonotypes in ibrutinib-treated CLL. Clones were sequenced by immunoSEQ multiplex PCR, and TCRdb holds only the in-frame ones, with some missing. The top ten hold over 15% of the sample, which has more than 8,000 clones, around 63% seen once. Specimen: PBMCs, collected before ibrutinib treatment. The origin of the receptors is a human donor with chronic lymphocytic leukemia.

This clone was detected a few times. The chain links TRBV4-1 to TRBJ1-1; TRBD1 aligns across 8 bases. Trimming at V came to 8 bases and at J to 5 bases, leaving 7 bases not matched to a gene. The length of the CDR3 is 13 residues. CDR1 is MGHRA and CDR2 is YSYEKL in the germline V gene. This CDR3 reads CASGDRGGTEAFF. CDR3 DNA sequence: TGCGCCAGCGGCGACAGGGGCGGGACTGAAGCTTTCTTT.

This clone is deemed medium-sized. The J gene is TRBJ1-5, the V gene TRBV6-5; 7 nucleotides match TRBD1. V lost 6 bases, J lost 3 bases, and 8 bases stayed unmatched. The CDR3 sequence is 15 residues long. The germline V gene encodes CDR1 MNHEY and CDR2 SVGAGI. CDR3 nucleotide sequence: TGTGCCAGCAGGAAAGGGACAGATCTCAATCAGCCCCAGCATTTT. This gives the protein CASRKGTDLNQPQHF.

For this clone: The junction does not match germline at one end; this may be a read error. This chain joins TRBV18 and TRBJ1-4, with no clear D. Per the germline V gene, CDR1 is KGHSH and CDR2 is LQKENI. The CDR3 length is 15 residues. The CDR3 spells CASAPRAGQNEKLFF. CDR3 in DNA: TGTGCCAGCGCACCCCGAGCGGGTCAAAATGAAAAACTGTTTTTT.

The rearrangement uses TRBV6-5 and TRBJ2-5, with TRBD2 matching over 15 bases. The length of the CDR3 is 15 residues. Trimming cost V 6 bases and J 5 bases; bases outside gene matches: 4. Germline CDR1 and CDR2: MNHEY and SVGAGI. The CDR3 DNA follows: TGTGCCAGCAGGGGACTAGCGGGAGGAGGGGAGACCCAGTACTTC. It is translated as CASRGLAGGGETQYF.

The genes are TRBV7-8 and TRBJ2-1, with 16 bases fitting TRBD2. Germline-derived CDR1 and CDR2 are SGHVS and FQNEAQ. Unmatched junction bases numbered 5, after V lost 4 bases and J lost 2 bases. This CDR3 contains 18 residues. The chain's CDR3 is CASSSGTSGGAPYNEQFF. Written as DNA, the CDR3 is TGTGCCAGCAGCTCAGGGACTAGCGGGGGGGCGCCCTACAATGAGCAGTTCTTC.

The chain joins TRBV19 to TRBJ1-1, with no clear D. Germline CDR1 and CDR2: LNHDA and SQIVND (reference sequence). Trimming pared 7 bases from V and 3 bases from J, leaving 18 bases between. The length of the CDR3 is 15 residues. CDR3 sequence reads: CASILRPGKYTEAFF. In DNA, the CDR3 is TGTGCCAGTATTCTAAGACCGGGGAAATACACTGAAGCTTTCTTT.

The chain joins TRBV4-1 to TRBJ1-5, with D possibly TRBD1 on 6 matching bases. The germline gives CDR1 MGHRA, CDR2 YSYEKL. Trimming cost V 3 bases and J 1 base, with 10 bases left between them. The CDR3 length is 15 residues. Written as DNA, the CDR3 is TGCGCCAGCAGCCAGGGGGACAACAGCAATCAGCCCCAGCATTTT. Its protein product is CASSQGDNSNQPQHF.

CDR3 residues: CASSRQGDLETQYF. CDR3 in DNA: TGTGCCAGCAGCCGACAGGGCGATTTGGAGACCCAGTACTTC. This chain links TRBV5-6 with TRBJ2-5; 7 nucleotides align to TRBD1. Per the germline V gene, CDR1 is SGHDT and CDR2 is YYEEEE. Trimming took 4 bases from V and 5 from J; bases not matched to a gene: 8. The CDR3 consists of 14 residues.

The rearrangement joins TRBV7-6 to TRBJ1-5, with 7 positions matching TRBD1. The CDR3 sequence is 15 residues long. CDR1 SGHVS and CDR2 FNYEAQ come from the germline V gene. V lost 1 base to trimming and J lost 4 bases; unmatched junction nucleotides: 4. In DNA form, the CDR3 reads TGTGCCAGCAGCTTAGGGGGACAGATAAATCAGCCCCAGCATTTT. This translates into CASSLGGQINQPQHF.

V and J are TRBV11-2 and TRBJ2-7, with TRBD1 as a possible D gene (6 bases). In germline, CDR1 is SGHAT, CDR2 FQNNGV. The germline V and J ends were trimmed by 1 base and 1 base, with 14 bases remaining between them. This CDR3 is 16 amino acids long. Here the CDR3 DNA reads TGTGCCAGCAGCTTAGCGGCTTGGGGGCTTTCCTACGAGCAGTACTTC. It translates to CASSLAAWGLSYEQYF.

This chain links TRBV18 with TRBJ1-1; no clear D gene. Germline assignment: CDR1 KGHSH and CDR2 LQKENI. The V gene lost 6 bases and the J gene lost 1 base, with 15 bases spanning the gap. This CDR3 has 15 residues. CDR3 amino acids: CASSVSGSPNTEAFF. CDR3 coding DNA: TGTGCCAGCTCCGTCTCGGGCAGCCCGAACACTGAAGCTTTCTTT.

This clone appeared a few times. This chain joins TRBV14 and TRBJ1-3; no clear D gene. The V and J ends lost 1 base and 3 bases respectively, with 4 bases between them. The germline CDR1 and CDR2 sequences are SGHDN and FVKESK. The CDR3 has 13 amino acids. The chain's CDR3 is CASSQVRGNTIYF. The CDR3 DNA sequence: TGTGCCAGCAGCCAAGTTCGTGGAAACACCATATATTTT.

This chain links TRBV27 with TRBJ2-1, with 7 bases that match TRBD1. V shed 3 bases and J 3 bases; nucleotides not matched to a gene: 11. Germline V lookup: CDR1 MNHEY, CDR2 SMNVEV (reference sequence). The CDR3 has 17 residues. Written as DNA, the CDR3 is TGTGCCAGCAGTTTTAGTAGGGGACAGTCCCTCTACAATGAGCAGTTCTTC. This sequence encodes CASSFSRGQSLYNEQFF.

The CDR3: CASSPDRASYGYTF. CDR3 bases: TGTGCCAGCTCCCCGGACAGGGCTTCCTATGGCTACACCTTC. The gene calls are TRBV28 and TRBJ1-2; 8 nucleotides line up with TRBD1. This CDR3 is 14 amino acids long. Germline CDR1 is MDHEN and CDR2 is SYDVKM. The ends lost 8 bases at V and 4 bases at J; junction bases unmatched: 9.

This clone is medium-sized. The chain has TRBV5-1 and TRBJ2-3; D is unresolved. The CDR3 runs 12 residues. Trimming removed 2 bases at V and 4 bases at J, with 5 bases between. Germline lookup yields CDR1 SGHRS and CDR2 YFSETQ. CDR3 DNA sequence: TGCGCCAGCAGCTTAGCCGCAGATACGCAGTATTTT. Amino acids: CASSLAADTQYF.

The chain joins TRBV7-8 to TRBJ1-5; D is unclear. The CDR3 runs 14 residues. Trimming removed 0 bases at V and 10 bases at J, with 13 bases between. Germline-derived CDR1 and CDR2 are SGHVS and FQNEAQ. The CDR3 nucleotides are TGTGCCAGCAGCTTAGCAGCTCCCAGTAGCCCCCAGCATTTT. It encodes CASSLAAPSSPQHF.

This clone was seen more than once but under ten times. CDR3: CASNQDRFGSGYTF. The CDR3 DNA reads as TGTGCCAGCAATCAAGACAGGTTCGGATCCGGCTACACCTTC. The V and J genes are TRBV2 and TRBJ1-2; a weak D match, TRBD1 (6 bases). V was clipped by 7 bases and J by 8 bases, with 20 bases between them. Per the germline V gene, CDR1 is SNHLY and CDR2 is FYNNEI. This CDR3 spans 14 amino acids.

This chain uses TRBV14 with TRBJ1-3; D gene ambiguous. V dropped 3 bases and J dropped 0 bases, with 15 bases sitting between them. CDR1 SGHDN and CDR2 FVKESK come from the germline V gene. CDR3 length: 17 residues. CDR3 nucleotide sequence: TGTGCCAGCAGCCAGATCTACCCGGGATCCTCTGGAAACACCATATATTTT. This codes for CASSQIYPGSSGNTIYF.

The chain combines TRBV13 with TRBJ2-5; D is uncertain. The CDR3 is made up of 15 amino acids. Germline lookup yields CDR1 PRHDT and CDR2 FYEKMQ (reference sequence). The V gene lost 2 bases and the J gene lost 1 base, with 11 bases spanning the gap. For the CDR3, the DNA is TGTGCCAGCAGCTTAAGTCCTTTTAGCCAAGAGACCCAGTACTTC. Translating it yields CASSLSPFSQETQYF. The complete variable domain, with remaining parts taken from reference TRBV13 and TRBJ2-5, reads AAGVIQSPRHLIKEKRETATLKCYPIPRHDTVYWYQQGPGQDPQFLISFYEKMQSDKGSIPDRFSAQQFSDYHSELNMSSLELGDSALYFCASSLSPFSQETQYFGPGTRLLVL.

The DNA for the CDR3 is TGTGCCAGCAGCCCGGACAGGCCGTATGGCTACACCTTC. Its protein is CASSPDRPYGYTF. The chain combines TRBV7-3 with TRBJ1-2, with TRBD1 matching 7 bases. The V and J ends lost 5 bases and 5 bases, in that order; junction bases with no gene match: 5. CDR1 SGHTA and CDR2 FQGTGA come from the germline V gene. The CDR3 is 13 amino acids.